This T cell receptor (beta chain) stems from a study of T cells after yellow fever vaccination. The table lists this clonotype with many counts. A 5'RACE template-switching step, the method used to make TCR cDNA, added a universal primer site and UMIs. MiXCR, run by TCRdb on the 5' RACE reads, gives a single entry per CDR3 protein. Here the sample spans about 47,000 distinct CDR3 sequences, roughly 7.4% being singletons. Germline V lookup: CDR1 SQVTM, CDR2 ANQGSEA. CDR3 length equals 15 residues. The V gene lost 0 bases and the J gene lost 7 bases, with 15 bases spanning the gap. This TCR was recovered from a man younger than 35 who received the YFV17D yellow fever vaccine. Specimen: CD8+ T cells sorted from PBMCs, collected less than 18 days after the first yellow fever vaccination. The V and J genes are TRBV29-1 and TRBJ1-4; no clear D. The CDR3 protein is CSVEDTEKDGEKLFF. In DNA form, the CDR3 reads TGCAGCGTTGAAGATACAGAAAAGGATGGTGAAAAACTGTTTTTT.